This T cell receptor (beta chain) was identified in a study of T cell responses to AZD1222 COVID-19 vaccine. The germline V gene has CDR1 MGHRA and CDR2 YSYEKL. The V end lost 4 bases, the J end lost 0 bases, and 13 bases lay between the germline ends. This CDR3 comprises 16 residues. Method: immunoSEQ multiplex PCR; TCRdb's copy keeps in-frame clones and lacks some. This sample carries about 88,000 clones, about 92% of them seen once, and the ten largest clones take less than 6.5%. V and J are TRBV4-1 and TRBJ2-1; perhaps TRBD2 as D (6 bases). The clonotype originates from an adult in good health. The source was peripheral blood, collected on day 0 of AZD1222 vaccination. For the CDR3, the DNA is TGCGCCAGCAGCCCCCCTCACGGGAGCTCCTACAATGAGCAGTTCTTC. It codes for CASSPPHGSSYNEQFF.